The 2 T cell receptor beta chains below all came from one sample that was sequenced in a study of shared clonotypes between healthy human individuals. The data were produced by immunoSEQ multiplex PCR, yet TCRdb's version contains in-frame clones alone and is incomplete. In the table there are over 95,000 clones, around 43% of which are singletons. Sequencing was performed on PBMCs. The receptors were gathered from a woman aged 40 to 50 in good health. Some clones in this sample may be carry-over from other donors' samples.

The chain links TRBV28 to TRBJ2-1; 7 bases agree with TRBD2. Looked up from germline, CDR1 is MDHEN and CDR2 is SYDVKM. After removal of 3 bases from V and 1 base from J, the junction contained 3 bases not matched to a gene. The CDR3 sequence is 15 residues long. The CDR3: CASSFLGGSYNEQFF. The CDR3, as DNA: TGTGCCAGCAGTTTTTTGGGGGGGTCCTACAATGAGCAGTTCTTC.

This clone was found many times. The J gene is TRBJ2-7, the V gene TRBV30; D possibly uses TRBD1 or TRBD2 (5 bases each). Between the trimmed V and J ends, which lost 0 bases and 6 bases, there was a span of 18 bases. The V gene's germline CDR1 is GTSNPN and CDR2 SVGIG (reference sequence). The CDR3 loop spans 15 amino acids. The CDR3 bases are TGTGCCTGGAGTGTACTTGGGGCAGGTGAGGGCGAGCAGTACTTC. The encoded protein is CAWSVLGAGEGEQYF.